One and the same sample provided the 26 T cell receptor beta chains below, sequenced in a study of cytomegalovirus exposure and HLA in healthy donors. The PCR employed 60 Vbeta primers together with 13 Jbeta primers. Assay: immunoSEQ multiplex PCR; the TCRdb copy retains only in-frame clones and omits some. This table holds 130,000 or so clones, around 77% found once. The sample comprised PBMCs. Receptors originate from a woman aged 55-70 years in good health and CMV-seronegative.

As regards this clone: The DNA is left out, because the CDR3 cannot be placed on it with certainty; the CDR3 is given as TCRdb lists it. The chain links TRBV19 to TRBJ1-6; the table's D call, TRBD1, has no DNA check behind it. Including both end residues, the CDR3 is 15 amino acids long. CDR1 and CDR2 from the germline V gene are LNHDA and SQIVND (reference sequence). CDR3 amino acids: CASTSDRTNNSPLHF.

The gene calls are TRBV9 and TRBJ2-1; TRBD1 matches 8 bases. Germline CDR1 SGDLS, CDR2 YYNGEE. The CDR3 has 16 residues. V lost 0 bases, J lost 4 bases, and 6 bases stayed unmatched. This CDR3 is CASSVVDRGFYNEQFF. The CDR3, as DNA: TGTGCCAGCAGCGTAGTTGACAGGGGATTTTACAATGAGCAGTTCTTC.

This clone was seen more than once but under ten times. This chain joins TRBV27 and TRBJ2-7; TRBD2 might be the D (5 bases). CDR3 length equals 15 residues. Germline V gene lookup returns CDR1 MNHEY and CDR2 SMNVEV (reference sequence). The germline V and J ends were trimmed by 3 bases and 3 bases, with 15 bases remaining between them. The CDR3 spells CASSLRASRHYEQYF. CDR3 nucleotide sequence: TGTGCCAGCAGTTTGAGGGCTAGCAGACACTACGAGCAGTACTTC.

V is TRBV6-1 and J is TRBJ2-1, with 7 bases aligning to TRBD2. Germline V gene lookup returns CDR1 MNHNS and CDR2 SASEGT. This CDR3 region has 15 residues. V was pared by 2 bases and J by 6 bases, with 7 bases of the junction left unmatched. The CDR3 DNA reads TGTGCCAGCAGTGAACAGGCTAGCGGATCCAATGAGCAGTTCTTC. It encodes CASSEQASGSNEQFF.

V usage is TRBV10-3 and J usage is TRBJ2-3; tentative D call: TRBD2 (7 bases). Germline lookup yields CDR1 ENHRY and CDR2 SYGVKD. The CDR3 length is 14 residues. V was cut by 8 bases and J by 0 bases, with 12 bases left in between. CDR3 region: CAIWAGASTDTQYF. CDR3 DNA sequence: TGTGCCATCTGGGCGGGGGCCAGCACAGATACGCAGTATTTT.

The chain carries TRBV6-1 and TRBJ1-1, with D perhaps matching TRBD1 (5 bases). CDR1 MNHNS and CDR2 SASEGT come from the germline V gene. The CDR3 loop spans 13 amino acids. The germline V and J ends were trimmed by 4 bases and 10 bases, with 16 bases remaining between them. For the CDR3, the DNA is TGTGCCAGCAGTGCCCCGACAGTGGGGGGAGCTTTCTTT. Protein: CASSAPTVGGAFF.

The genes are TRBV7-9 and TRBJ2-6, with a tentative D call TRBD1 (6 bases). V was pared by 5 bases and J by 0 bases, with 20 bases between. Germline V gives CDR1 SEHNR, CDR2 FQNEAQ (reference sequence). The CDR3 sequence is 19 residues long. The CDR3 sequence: CASSLVSGHEISGANVLTF. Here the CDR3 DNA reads TGTGCCAGCAGCCTCGTTTCGGGACACGAAATCTCTGGGGCCAACGTCCTGACTTTC.

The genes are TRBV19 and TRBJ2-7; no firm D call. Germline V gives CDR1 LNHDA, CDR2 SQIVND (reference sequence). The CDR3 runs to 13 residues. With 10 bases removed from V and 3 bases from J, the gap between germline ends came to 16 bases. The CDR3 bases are TGTGCCAACACTTCCTCGGGTGGCTACGAGCAGTACTTC. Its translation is CANTSSGGYEQYF.

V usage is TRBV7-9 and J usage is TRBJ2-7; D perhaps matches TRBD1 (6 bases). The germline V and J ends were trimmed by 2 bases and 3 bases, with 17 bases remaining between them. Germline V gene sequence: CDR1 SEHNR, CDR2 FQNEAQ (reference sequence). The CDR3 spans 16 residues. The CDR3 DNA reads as TGTGCCAGCAGCTTATCACGGTGGGAAGGGGGCTACGAGCAGTACTTC. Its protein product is CASSLSRWEGGYEQYF. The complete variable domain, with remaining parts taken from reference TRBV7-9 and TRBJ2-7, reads DTGVSQNPRHKITKRGQNVTFRCDPISEHNRLYWYRQTLGQGPEFLTYFQNEAQLEKSRLLSDRFSAERPKGSFSTLEIQRTEQGDSAMYLCASSLSRWEGGYEQYFGPGTRLTVT.

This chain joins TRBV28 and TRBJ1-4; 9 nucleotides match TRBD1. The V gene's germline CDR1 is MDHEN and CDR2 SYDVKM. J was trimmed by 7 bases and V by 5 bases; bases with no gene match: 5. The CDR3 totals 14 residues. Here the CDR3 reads CASSPYRGREKLFF. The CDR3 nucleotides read TGTGCCAGCAGTCCATACAGGGGGCGTGAAAAACTGTTTTTT. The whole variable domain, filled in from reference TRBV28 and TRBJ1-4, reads DVKVTQSSRYLVKRTGEKVFLECVQDMDHENMFWYRQDPGLGLRLIYFSYDVKMKEKGDIPEGYSVSREKKERFSLILESASTNQTSMYLCASSPYRGREKLFFGSGTQLSVL.

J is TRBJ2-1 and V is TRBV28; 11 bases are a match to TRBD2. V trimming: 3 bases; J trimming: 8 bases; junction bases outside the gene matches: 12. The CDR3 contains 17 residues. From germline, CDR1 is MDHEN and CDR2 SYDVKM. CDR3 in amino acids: CASSFGPTSGNADEQFF. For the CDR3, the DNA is TGTGCCAGCAGTTTTGGGCCGACTAGCGGGAATGCAGATGAGCAGTTCTTC.

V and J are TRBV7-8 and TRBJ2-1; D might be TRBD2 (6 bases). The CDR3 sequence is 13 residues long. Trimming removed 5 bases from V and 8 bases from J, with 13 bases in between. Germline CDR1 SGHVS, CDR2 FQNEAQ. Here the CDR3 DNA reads TGTGCCAGCAGCGGAGGGCCCGGGTATGAGCAGTTCTTC. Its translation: CASSGGPGYEQFF.

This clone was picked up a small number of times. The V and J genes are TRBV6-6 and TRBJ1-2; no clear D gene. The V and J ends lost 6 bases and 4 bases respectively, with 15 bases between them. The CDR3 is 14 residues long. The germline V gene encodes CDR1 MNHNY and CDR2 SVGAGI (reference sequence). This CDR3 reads CASSLREVLYGYTF. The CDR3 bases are TGTGCCAGCAGCCTACGGGAGGTGCTCTATGGCTACACCTTC.

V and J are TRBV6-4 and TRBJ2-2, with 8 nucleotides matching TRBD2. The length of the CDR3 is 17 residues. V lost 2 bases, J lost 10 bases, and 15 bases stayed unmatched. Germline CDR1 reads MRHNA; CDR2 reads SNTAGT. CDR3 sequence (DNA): TGTGCCAGCAGTGACCCAACATTGTGGGGACTAGGAAAGGAGCTGTTTTTT. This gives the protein CASSDPTLWGLGKELFF.

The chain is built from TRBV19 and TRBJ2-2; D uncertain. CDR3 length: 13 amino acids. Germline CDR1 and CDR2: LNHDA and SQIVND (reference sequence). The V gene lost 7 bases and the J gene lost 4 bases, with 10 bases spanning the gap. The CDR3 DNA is TGTGCCAGTATCCTTGGTAGCACCGGGGAGCTGTTTTTT. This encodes CASILGSTGELFF.

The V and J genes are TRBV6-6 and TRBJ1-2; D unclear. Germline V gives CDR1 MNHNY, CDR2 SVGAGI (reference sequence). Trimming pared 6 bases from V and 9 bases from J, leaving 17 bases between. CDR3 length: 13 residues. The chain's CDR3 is CASSRQSEVRYTF. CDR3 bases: TGTGCCAGCAGCCGCCAGTCGGAGGTCCGCTACACCTTC.

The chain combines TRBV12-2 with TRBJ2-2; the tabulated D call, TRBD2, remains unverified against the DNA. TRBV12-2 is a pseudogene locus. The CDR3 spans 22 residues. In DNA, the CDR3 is TGTGCAAGTCGCTTAGATCCGATACGAGGGGGGGACCCTAACGCGAACACCGGGGAGCTGTTTTTT. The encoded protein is CASRLDPIRGGDPNANTGELFF.

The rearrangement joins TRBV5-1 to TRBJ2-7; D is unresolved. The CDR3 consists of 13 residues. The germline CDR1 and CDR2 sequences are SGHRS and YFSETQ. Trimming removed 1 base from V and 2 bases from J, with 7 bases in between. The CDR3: CASSLSQAYEQYF. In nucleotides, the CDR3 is TGCGCCAGCAGCTTGAGTCAGGCCTACGAGCAGTACTTC.

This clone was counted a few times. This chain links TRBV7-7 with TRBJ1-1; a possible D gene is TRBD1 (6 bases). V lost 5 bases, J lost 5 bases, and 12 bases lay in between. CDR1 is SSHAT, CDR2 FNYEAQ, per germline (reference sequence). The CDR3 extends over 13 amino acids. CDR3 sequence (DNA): TGTGCCAGCAGCCTCTACAGGGCGACTGAAGCTTTCTTT. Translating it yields CASSLYRATEAFF. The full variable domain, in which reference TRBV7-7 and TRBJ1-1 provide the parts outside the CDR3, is GAGVSQSPRYKVTKRGQDVTLRCDPISSHATLYWYQQALGQGPEFLTYFNYEAQPDKSGLPSDRFSAERPEGSISTLTIQRTEQRDSAMYRCASSLYRATEAFFGQGTRLTVV.

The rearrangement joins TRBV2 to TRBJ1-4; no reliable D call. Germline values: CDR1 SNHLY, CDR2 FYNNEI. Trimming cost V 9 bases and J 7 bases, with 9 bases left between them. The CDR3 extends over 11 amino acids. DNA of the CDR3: TGTGCCAGGGGCATAGGTGAAAAACTGTTTTTT. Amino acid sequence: CARGIGEKLFF.

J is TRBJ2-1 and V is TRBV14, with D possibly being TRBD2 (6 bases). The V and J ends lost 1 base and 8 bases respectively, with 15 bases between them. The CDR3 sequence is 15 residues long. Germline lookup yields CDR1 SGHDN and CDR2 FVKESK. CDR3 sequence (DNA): TGTGCCAGCAGCCAAGCACTAGCCGTGATCCATGAGCAGTTCTTC. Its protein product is CASSQALAVIHEQFF.

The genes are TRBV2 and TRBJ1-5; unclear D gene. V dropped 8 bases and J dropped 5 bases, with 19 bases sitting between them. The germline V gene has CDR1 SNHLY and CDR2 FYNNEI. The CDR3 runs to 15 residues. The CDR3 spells CASQKGRANDQPQHF. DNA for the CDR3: TGTGCCAGCCAAAAAGGGCGGGCGAACGATCAGCCCCAGCATTTT.

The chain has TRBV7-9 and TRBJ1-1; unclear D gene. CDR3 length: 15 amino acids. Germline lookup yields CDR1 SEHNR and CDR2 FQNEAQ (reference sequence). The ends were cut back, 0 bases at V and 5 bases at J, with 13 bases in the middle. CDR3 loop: CASSLALRLKTEAFF. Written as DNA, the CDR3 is TGTGCCAGCAGCTTAGCCCTGAGGCTAAAGACTGAAGCTTTCTTT. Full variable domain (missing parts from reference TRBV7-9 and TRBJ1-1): DTGVSQNPRHKITKRGQNVTFRCDPISEHNRLYWYRQTLGQGPEFLTYFQNEAQLEKSRLLSDRFSAERPKGSFSTLEIQRTEQGDSAMYLCASSLALRLKTEAFFGQGTRLTVV.

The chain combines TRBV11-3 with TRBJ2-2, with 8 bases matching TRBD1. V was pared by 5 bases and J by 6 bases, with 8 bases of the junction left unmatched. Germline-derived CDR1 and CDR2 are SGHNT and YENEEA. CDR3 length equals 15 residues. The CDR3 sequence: CASSPSTGVAGELFF. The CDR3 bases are TGTGCCAGCAGCCCATCGACAGGGGTTGCCGGGGAGCTGTTTTTT.

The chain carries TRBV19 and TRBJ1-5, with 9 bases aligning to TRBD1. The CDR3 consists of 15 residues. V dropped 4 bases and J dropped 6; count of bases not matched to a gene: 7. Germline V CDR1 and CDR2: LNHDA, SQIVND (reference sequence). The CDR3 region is CASSTYRGQSQPQHF. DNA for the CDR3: TGTGCCAGTAGTACTTACAGGGGGCAAAGTCAGCCCCAGCATTTT.

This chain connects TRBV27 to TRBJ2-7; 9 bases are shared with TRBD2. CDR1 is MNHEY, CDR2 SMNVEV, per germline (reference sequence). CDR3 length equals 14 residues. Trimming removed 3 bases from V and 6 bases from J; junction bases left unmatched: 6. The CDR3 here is CASSLVAGVSEQYF. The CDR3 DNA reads TGTGCCAGCAGTTTGGTAGCGGGAGTGAGCGAGCAGTACTTC.